The source of this TCR beta chain is a study of siplizumab effects on memory and regulatory T cells. Findings and caveats of the study: Siplizumab significantly lowered the alloreactive sequences that could be traced to unstimulated CD4+ memory cells. In roughly 75-95% of proliferating CD4+ or CD8+ clones, a naive or memory phenotype could not be assigned.

A word on this clone: Its antigen remains unknown.

Around 9.1 x 10^4 TCR templates per sample were assayed. Assay: immunoSEQ multiplex PCR; the TCRdb copy retains only in-frame clones and omits some. Altogether fewer than 85,000 clones are present, 95% being singletons, with the ten largest covering roughly 18%. This CDR3 has 16 residues. The V gene lost 2 bases and the J gene lost 4 bases, with 18 bases spanning the gap. Germline V gives CDR1 SGHDT, CDR2 YYEEEE. V usage is TRBV5-6 and J usage is TRBJ1-2; D is possibly TRBD1 (5 bases). The receptor was isolated from a human donor in good health. Source material: CD8+ T cells sorted from blood. CDR3 DNA sequence: TGTGCCAGCAGCTTAGACCGGGAAAGGGGTAGCTATGGCTACACCTTC. It encodes CASSLDRERGSYGYTF. The complete variable domain, with remaining parts taken from reference TRBV5-6 and TRBJ1-2, reads DAGVTQSPTHLIKTRGQQVTLRCSPKSGHDTVSWYQQALGQGPQFIFQYYEEEERQRGNFPDRFSGHQFPNYSSELNVNALLLGDSALYLCASSLDRERGSYGYTFGSGTRLTVV.